Listed here are 21 T cell receptor beta chains from one sample, sequenced in a study of CD8 T cells in ankylosing spondylitis. Whole-study findings and limits: Ankylosing spondylitis blood appeared to carry a characteristic TCR beta motif of several highly homologous variants.

Their target antigens are unknown. MiXCR was run by TCRdb on the 5' RACE reads, yielding one entry per CDR3 protein. Altogether around 770,000 distinct CDR3 sequences are present, about 12% being singletons, with the ten largest covering more than 0.5%. The sample comprised blood, either unsorted or a sorted T cell fraction (not recorded which). The source is a male donor with ankylosing spondylitis.

This clonotype was seen at least ten times. The genes are TRBV29-1 and TRBJ2-7, with D unresolved. The CDR3 is 12 amino acids. Germline values: CDR1 SQVTM, CDR2 ANQGSEA. Trimming cost V 6 bases and J 11 bases, with 20 bases left between them. The CDR3 sequence: CSVRTPPSMEYF. Written as DNA, the CDR3 is TGCAGCGTCAGGACCCCCCCCTCGATGGAGTACTTC.

This clonotype turned up a few times. The chain recombines TRBV6-5 with TRBJ2-5; tentatively, D is TRBD1 (6 bases). This CDR3 spans 15 amino acids. V dropped 2 bases and J dropped 2 bases, with 12 bases sitting between them. Germline CDR1 and CDR2: MNHEY and SVGAGI. The DNA for the CDR3 is TGTGCCAGCAGTTACGGGGGCGGCTCTCAAGAGACCCAGTACTTC. This translates into CASSYGGGSQETQYF.

This clonotype was found a few times. CDR3 sequence: CASRTSWGTDTQYF. The CDR3, as DNA: TGTGCCAGCAGGACGTCCTGGGGCACAGATACGCAGTATTTT. V and J are TRBV7-2 and TRBJ2-3; the D is unclear. In germline, CDR1 is SGHTA, CDR2 FQGNSA. Trimming cost V 6 bases and J 1 base, with 11 bases left between them. This CDR3 has 14 residues.

V is TRBV6-1 and J is TRBJ2-1; D is uncertain. Looked up from germline, CDR1 is MNHNS and CDR2 is SASEGT. V was cut by 6 bases and J by 6 bases, with 15 bases left in between. CDR3 length: 14 amino acids. CDR3 in DNA: TGTGCCAGCAGCCGCCTGGCCGTTGGCAATGAGCAGTTCTTC. As protein: CASSRLAVGNEQFF.

The chain has TRBV5-1 and TRBJ2-7; TRBD1 matches at 10 bases. Unmatched junction bases numbered 7, after V lost 4 bases and J lost 3 bases. CDR1 and CDR2 from the germline V gene are SGHRS and YFSETQ. The CDR3 totals 15 residues. CDR3 region: CASSAYGDRGYEQYF. CDR3 DNA sequence: TGCGCCAGCAGCGCCTATGGGGACAGGGGCTACGAGCAGTACTTC.

This clonotype has only a few counts. The chain carries TRBV20-1 and TRBJ1-2; possible D gene TRBD1, 6 bases. This CDR3 has 12 residues. Per the germline V gene, CDR1 is DFQATT and CDR2 is SNEGSKA (reference sequence). Trimming left V 7 bases short and J 7 bases short, with 16 bases between. CDR3 in amino acids: CSVKVGGLGYTF. CDR3 sequence (DNA): TGCAGTGTTAAGGTTGGGGGGCTTGGCTACACCTTC.

The rearrangement joins TRBV15 to TRBJ1-2; perhaps TRBD1 as D (5 bases). The CDR3 is 15 residues long. The V gene's germline CDR1 is LNHNV and CDR2 YYDKDF (reference sequence). Deletions cut 0 bases from V and 4 bases from J, with 12 bases between. The CDR3 DNA sequence: TGTGCCACCAGCAGAGATCTGGGGCAAAGCTATGGCTACACCTTC. It specifies CATSRDLGQSYGYTF.

This clonotype was seen only a few times. The V call is TRBV7-2, the J call TRBJ2-7; 9 positions match TRBD2. CDR3 size: 13 residues. Germline CDR1 and CDR2: SGHTA and FQGNSA. The junction had 3 bases not matched to a gene; V was cut back by 8 bases and J by 1 base. CDR3: CASCLAGSYEQYF. CDR3 DNA: TGTGCCAGCTGCCTAGCGGGGTCCTACGAGCAGTACTTC.

The chain links TRBV20-1 to TRBJ1-2, with D uncertain. Germline V gene lookup returns CDR1 DFQATT and CDR2 SNEGSKA (reference sequence). The CDR3 runs to 14 residues. V was cut by 1 base and J by 4 bases, with 13 bases left in between. Written as DNA, the CDR3 is TGCAGTGCTAGAGGAGGGCAGACGAGCTATGGCTACACCTTC. Residues: CSARGGQTSYGYTF.

This clonotype was detected a few times. J is TRBJ1-2 and V is TRBV28; maybe TRBD1 (6 bases). This CDR3 is 14 amino acids long. CDR1 and CDR2 from the germline V gene are MDHEN and SYDVKM. V was trimmed by 1 base and J by 7 bases, leaving 13 bases between them. CDR3: CASSLYRGAGGYTF. As DNA, the CDR3 is TGTGCCAGCAGTTTATATCGGGGGGCCGGTGGCTACACCTTC.

This clonotype has only a few counts. The chain has TRBV20-1 and TRBJ2-1; no firm D call. The CDR3 is 15 amino acids. Trimming cost V 0 bases and J 0 bases, with 9 bases left between them. The germline V gene encodes CDR1 DFQATT and CDR2 SNEGSKA (reference sequence). The CDR3 DNA sequence: TGCAGTGCTAGAGATCCCAGCTACTCCTACAATGAGCAGTTCTTC. This gives the protein CSARDPSYSYNEQFF.

This clonotype was seen only a few times. The chain recombines TRBV20-1 with TRBJ2-1; tentative D call: TRBD2 (5 bases). V was trimmed by 5 bases and J by 7 bases, leaving 18 bases between them. From germline, CDR1 is DFQATT and CDR2 SNEGSKA (reference sequence). The CDR3 sequence is 14 residues long. CDR3 nucleotides: TGCAGTGCTTTAGGAGCGGCTTTAAGGAATGAGCAGTTCTTC. Protein sequence: CSALGAALRNEQFF.

This clonotype was counted a few times. V usage is TRBV5-1 and J usage is TRBJ1-1, with 9 bases lining up with TRBD1. The CDR3 extends over 16 amino acids. Per germline, CDR1 SGHRS and CDR2 YFSETQ. Losses at the gene ends were 4 bases for V and 3 bases for J; bases not matched to a gene: 10. The CDR3, as DNA: TGCGCCAGCAGCCCCCGGGACAGGGCTACGGACACTGAAGCTTTCTTT. Encoded protein: CASSPRDRATDTEAFF.

This clonotype has only a few counts. The rearrangement links TRBV4-1 to TRBJ1-1, with unresolved D. V lost 1 base, J lost 6 bases, and 15 bases lay in between. The CDR3 extends over 15 amino acids. Germline V CDR1 and CDR2: MGHRA, YSYEKL. The CDR3 DNA is TGCGCCAGCAGCCAAGCTCCTGGGTTGGCGTCTGAAGCTTTCTTT. Translation gives CASSQAPGLASEAFF.

This clonotype was observed a few times. The V gene is TRBV25-1, the J gene TRBJ2-7; 11 positions match TRBD1. The length of the CDR3 is 16 residues. Germline V gene lookup returns CDR1 MGHDK and CDR2 SYGVNS. With 1 base clipped from V and 3 bases from J, the junction kept 5 bases outside the gene matches. CDR3 coding DNA: TGTGCCAGCAGTGAATTGGGGGGACAGGGGGGCTACGAGCAGTACTTC. Its translation is CASSELGGQGGYEQYF.

The rearrangement uses TRBV20-1 and TRBJ2-1, with TRBD2 matching 7 bases. Losses at the gene ends were 6 bases for V and 0 bases for J; bases not matched to a gene: 11. Per the germline V gene, CDR1 is DFQATT and CDR2 is SNEGSKA (reference sequence). The CDR3 has 16 residues. DNA of the CDR3: TGCAGTGCCAAGCATTGGGGGGGGAGCTCCTACAATGAGCAGTTCTTC. Residues: CSAKHWGGSSYNEQFF.

This clonotype was seen more than once but under ten times. This chain joins TRBV4-3 and TRBJ1-5; unclear D gene. The CDR3 has 14 residues. The germline V gene has CDR1 LGHNA and CDR2 YSLEER. With 0 bases removed from V and 7 bases from J, the gap between germline ends came to 10 bases. The CDR3 region is CASSQEGGSQPQHF. CDR3 DNA: TGCGCCAGCAGCCAAGAGGGAGGGAGCCAGCCCCAGCATTTT.

V usage is TRBV6-7 and J usage is TRBJ2-1; D gene unclear. TRBV6-7 is labeled an ORF, and its function is uncertain. The V gene lost 5 bases and the J gene lost 8 bases, with 16 bases spanning the gap. The CDR3 contains 14 residues. The CDR3 is CASSPRVLEHEQFF. The CDR3 region has the DNA TGTGCCAGCAGTCCCCGGGTCCTAGAACATGAGCAGTTCTTC.

This clonotype was found many times. The chain joins TRBV6-2 or TRBV6-3 to TRBJ1-1; D is possibly TRBD1 (5 bases). The CDR3 loop spans 14 amino acids. The V end lost 8 bases, the J end lost 6 bases, and 19 bases lay between the germline ends. Germline-derived CDR1 and CDR2 are MNHEY and SVGEGT. The chain's CDR3 is CASGTRGRGPEAFF. CDR3 sequence (DNA): TGTGCCAGCGGAACTCGAGGGCGGGGCCCTGAAGCTTTCTTT.

This clonotype was detected ten times or more. The chain links TRBV20-1 to TRBJ1-1; D unresolved. V gave up 5 bases and J gave up 2 bases, with 15 bases separating them. This CDR3 comprises 14 residues. The germline V gene has CDR1 DFQATT and CDR2 SNEGSKA (reference sequence). DNA of the CDR3: TGCAGTGCTGTGCCACCACGAGGAAACACTGAAGCTTTCTTT. Its protein product is CSAVPPRGNTEAFF.

The V gene is TRBV5-1, the J gene TRBJ2-7; D is uncertain. V dropped 4 bases and J dropped 6 bases, with 14 bases sitting between them. The CDR3 runs 13 residues. Germline V CDR1 and CDR2: SGHRS, YFSETQ. This CDR3 reads CASSQMYSTEQYF. The CDR3 nucleotides read TGCGCCAGCAGCCAAATGTATAGCACCGAGCAGTACTTC.